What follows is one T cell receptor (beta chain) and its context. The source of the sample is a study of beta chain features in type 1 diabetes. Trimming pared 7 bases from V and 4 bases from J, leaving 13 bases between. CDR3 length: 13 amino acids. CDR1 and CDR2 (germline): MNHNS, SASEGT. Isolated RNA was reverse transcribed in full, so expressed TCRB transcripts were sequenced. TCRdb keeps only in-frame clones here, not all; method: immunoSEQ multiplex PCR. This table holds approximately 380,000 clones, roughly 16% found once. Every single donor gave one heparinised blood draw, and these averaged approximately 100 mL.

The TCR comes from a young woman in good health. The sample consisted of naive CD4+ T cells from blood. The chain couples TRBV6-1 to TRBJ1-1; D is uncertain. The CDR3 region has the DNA TGTGCCAGCAAAGCCCCCCCAGGCACTGAAGCTTTCTTT. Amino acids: CASKAPPGTEAFF.